This record concerns one T cell receptor (beta chain) sequence. What it binds is unknown. The sample originates from a study of cytomegalovirus exposure and HLA in healthy donors. Broader study findings: A missense DCLRE1C variant was associated with V- and J-gene trimming of TCR beta chains in a later analysis, and an independent cohort replicated the association. Association with HLA alleles at 0.05 false discovery rate was found for around 17,000 TCR beta sequences in a later analysis.

Vbeta (60) and Jbeta (13) primers were used in the PCR. TCRdb's table, derived via immunoSEQ multiplex PCR, lists solely in-frame clones and lacks some. This sample has tens of thousands of clones, with 65% to 90% found just once. This CDR3 region has 22 residues. Germline V gene data show CDR1 as MDHEN and CDR2 as SYDVKM. Trimming took 5 bases from V and 3 from J; bases not matched to a gene: 25. The sequence was collected from a man aged 25 to 40 in good health and CMV-seronegative. The sample taken for sequencing was PBMCs. This chain links TRBV28 with TRBJ2-3; 11 bases line up with TRBD2. Here the CDR3 reads CASSPLTLAGGPRFVGTDTQYF. The CDR3 DNA is TGTGCCAGCAGTCCCTTAACATTAGCGGGAGGGCCCCGTTTTGTAGGTACAGATACGCAGTATTTT.